Here is one TCR beta chain with its context. This specimen belongs to a study of tumor T cells in aggressive B-cell lymphoma. Clones were read by immunoSEQ multiplex PCR, and TCRdb kept only the in-frame ones, dropping some. The data contain 920 or so clones, approximately 89% of them singletons. Trimming pared 3 bases from V and 1 base from J, leaving 5 bases between. The length of the CDR3 is 13 residues. Germline CDR1 and CDR2: LNHDA and SQIVND (reference sequence). The chain uses TRBV19 and TRBJ2-3; D remains ambiguous. Sequences were obtained from tumor tissue. The source of this sequence is an adult with diffuse large B cell lymphoma. CDR3 loop: CASSMAGTDTQYF. CDR3 sequence (DNA): TGTGCCAGTAGTATGGCAGGCACAGATACGCAGTATTTT.